This T cell receptor (beta chain) was retrieved from a study of T-cell memory formation after mild COVID-19. Study as a whole: There were largely donor-specific TCR clusters.

Per germline, CDR1 SGHVS and CDR2 FNYEAQ. This CDR3 has 12 amino acids. V was shortened by 5 bases and J by 9 bases, with 11 bases between the two germline ends. TCRdb itself ran the 5' RACE reads through MiXCR, one entry per CDR3 protein. Among roughly 400,000 distinct CDR3 sequences, 20% to 25% were seen once, and the ten largest hold 8.8%. Turning to this clonotype: What it binds is not known.

Points from the study as a whole: Whether day 37 second-wave clones are SARS-CoV-2-specific was not confirmed. A subset of responding clones appeared in pre-infection memory, suggesting cross-reactive memory joined. Clones contracting over day 15 to 85 were CD4/CD8 balanced, with later expanders leaning CD4+.

This TCR came from an adult woman who had mild COVID-19 (a few samples of this study predate the infection). Cell type and time point are not known. This chain joins TRBV7-6 and TRBJ2-1; D unresolved. Sequencing used PBMCs or a T cell subset sorted from them (not recorded which). CDR3 in DNA: TGTGCCAGCAGCCCGGGTCTACGTGAGCAGTTCTTC. Protein product: CASSPGLREQFF.